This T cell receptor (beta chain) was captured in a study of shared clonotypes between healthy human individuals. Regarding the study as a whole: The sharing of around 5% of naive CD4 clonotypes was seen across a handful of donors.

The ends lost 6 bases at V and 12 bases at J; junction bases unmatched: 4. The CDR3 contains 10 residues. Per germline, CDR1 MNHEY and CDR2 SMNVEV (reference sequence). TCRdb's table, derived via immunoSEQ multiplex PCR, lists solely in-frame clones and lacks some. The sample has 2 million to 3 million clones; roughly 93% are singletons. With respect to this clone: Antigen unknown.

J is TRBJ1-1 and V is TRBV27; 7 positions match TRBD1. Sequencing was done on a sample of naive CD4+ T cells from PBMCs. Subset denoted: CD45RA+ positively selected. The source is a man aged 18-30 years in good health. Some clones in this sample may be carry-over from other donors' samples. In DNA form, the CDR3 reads TGTGCCAGCAGACAGGGGAAGACTTTCTTT. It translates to CASRQGKTFF.